A single sample is the source of the 6 T cell receptor beta chains below, sequenced in a study of blood T cell repertoires in COVID-19. Clones were read by immunoSEQ multiplex PCR, and TCRdb kept only the in-frame ones, dropping some. Of some 180,000 clones in the sample, more than 80% were seen once. What was sequenced was PBMCs or T cells enriched from blood (not recorded which). The receptor source for this set is a man aged 35-49 years who had recovered from COVID-19.

This chain connects TRBV5-8 to TRBJ2-5, with 15 bases matching TRBD2. The germline CDR1 and CDR2 sequences are SGHTS and YDEGEE. The trim removed 1 base at V and 3 bases at J, leaving 4 bases unmatched. The CDR3 totals 17 residues. The CDR3 region has the DNA TGTGCCAGCAGCTTGAAAAGGACTAGCGGGAGGGAAGAGACCCAGTACTTC. This codes for CASSLKRTSGREETQYF.

This clone was detected once. The chain is built from TRBV19 and TRBJ2-1, with 9 bases identical to TRBD1. The CDR3 spans 16 residues. V shed 2 bases, J shed 3 bases, and the junction held 5 bases outside the gene matches. Germline values: CDR1 LNHDA, CDR2 SQIVND (reference sequence). In DNA, the CDR3 is TGTGCCAGTAGTATAAGCGACAGGGGGAACTACAATGAGCAGTTCTTC. Encoded protein: CASSISDRGNYNEQFF. The complete variable domain, with remaining parts taken from reference TRBV19 and TRBJ2-1, reads DGGITQSPKYLFRKEGQNVTLSCEQNLNHDAMYWYRQDPGQGLRLIYYSQIVNDFQKGDIAEGYSVSREKKESFPLTVTSAQKNPTAFYLCASSISDRGNYNEQFFGPGTRLTVL.

V is TRBV25-1 and J is TRBJ1-2; D is possibly TRBD1 (6 bases). This CDR3 is 13 amino acids long. Germline V gene sequence: CDR1 MGHDK, CDR2 SYGVNS. Trimming shortened V by 4 bases and J by 8 bases, and 14 bases separated the two germline ends. The CDR3 coding sequence is TGTGCCAGCAGTGTTAGGGCAGGGGAAGGCTACACCTTC. Amino acid sequence: CASSVRAGEGYTF.

This sequence joins TRBV6-5 and TRBJ2-2; D possibly corresponds to TRBD2 (6 bases). Germline CDR1 MNHEY, CDR2 SVGAGI. This CDR3 contains 14 residues. The V end was cut by 6 bases, the J end by 4 bases, with 12 bases between. CDR3 sequence reads: CASRRDGGTGELFF. In nucleotides, the CDR3 is TGTGCCAGCAGGCGGGACGGGGGCACCGGGGAGCTGTTTTTT.

The chain employs TRBV30 and TRBJ1-5; perhaps TRBD1 as D (5 bases). Germline values: CDR1 GTSNPN, CDR2 SVGIG (reference sequence). CDR3 length: 15 residues. Between the trimmed V and J ends, which lost 0 bases and 5 bases, there was a span of 14 bases. The DNA for the CDR3 is TGTGCCTGGAGTGTAAAGGGGAGGGACGATCAGCCCCAGCATTTT. Its translation is CAWSVKGRDDQPQHF.

The CDR3 sequence: CAWSVWGRSSGNTIYF. The DNA of the CDR3 is TGTGCCTGGAGTGTTTGGGGCAGAAGCTCTGGAAACACCATATATTTT. This chain joins TRBV30 and TRBJ1-3; possibly TRBD1 for D (5 bases). Per the germline V gene, CDR1 is GTSNPN and CDR2 is SVGIG (reference sequence). V was pared by 0 bases and J by 0 bases, with 12 bases between. This CDR3 spans 16 amino acids.